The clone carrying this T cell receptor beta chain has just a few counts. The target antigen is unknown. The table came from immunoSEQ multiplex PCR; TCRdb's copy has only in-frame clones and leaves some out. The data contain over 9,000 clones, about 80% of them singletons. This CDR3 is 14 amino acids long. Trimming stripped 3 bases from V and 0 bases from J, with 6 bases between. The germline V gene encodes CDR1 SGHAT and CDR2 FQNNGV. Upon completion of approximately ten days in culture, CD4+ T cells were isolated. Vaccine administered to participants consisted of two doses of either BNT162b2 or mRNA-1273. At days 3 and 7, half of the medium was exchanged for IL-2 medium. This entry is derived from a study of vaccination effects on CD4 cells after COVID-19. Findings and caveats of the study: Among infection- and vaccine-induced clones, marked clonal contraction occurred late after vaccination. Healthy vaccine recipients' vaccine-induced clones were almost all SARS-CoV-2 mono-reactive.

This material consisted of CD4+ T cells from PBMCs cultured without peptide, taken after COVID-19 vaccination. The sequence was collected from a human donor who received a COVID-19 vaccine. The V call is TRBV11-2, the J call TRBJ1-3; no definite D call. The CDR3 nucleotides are TGTGCCAGCAGCTTGGAGCCCTCTGGAAACACCATATATTTT. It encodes CASSLEPSGNTIYF.